The T cell receptor beta chain described here comes from a study of T cells after posttransplantation cyclophosphamide. The CDR3 is 16 amino acids. CDR1 is SGHAT, CDR2 FQNNGV, per germline. Losses at the gene ends were 4 bases for V and 4 bases for J; bases not matched to a gene: 7. Study-wide results and caveats: TRB clonality was highly associated with recipient CMV seropositivity and reactivation. Later blood repertoires were often dominated by clones from the donor CD8+ memory compartment.

Regarding this clone: No antigen is known for it.

Clones were read by immunoSEQ multiplex PCR, and TCRdb kept only the in-frame ones, dropping some. The sample records about 1,900 clones, about 94% being singletons. The rearrangement uses TRBV11-2 and TRBJ2-2; 9 bases are a match to TRBD2. The specimen sequenced was CD4+ T cells sorted from bone marrow. The sequence was collected from a woman aged 45-59 years in good health and a related stem cell transplant donor. In DNA, the CDR3 is TGTGCCAGCAGCTACCTCGGCGGGAGGGGCACCGGGGAGCTGTTTTTT. It codes for CASSYLGGRGTGELFF.